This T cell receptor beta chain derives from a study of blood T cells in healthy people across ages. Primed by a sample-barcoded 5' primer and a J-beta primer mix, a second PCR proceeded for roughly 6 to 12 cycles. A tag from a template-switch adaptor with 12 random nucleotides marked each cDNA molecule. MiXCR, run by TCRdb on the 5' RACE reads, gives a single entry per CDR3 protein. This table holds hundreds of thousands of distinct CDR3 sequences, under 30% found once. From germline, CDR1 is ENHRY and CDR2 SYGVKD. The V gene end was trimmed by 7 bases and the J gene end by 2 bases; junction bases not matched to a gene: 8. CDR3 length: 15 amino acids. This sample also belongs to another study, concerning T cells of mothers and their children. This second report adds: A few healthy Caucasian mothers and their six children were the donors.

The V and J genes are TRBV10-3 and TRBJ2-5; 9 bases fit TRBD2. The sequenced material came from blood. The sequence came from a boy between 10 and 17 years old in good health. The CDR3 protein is CAIKGGRAFQETQYF. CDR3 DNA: TGTGCCATCAAGGGCGGGAGGGCCTTTCAAGAGACCCAGTACTTC.